This T cell receptor beta chain was sequenced for a study of cytomegalovirus exposure and HLA in healthy donors. Broader study findings: A later analysis reported that several of the most significant clusters appeared to be linked to common viral pathogens, among them Epstein-Barr virus. According to a later analysis, most TCR beta chains associated with CMV appeared HLA-restricted.

With 60 Vbeta and 13 Jbeta primers, the PCR was carried out. Data came from immunoSEQ multiplex PCR; TCRdb stores just in-frame clones and leaves some out. This sample carries more than 150,000 clones, 80% of them seen once, and the ten largest clones take 1.5% to 2%. The donors (healthy individuals) were bone marrow donors. This clone has a handful of counts. The antigen is undetermined. The V and J ends lost 5 bases and 4 bases, in that order; junction bases with no gene match: 6. The germline gives CDR1 LNHDA, CDR2 SQIVND (reference sequence). The CDR3 extends over 14 amino acids. The sequencing input was PBMCs. The sequence derives from a woman between 25 and 40 years old in good health and CMV-seronegative. The chain combines TRBV19 with TRBJ1-2; 8 bases fit TRBD1. CDR3 in amino acids: CASSSTGVFYGYTF. CDR3 DNA: TGTGCCAGTAGTTCGACAGGGGTTTTCTATGGCTACACCTTC. The full variable domain, completed using reference TRBV19 and TRBJ1-2, is DGGITQSPKYLFRKEGQNVTLSCEQNLNHDAMYWYRQDPGQGLRLIYYSQIVNDFQKGDIAEGYSVSREKKESFPLTVTSAQKNPTAFYLCASSSTGVFYGYTFGSGTRLTVV.